This is a list of T cell receptor beta chains from one sample in a study of OX40 agonist ivuxolimab in advanced cancers. TCRdb keeps only in-frame clones here, not all; method: immunoSEQ multiplex PCR. The sample yields 40,000 to 50,000 clones, roughly 89% seen once. Here the sequenced sample was CD4+ or CD8+ T cells sorted from blood, taken in a trial of the OX40 agonist ivuxolimab. The source is an adult with an advanced solid tumor such as melanoma, head and neck, liver or kidney cancer. The CDR3 runs from the conserved cysteine through the conserved F or W. D genes are given only for firm matches. Some rows mark clone size as missing; the rest say once, few, many or name a class of expanded clone.

d_call: -
clone_size: -
v_call: TRBV27
j_call: TRBJ1-2
cdr3_nt: TGTGCCAGCAGTTTATTGGCCCCGCAGGGGCCGTTTGCGGACTATGGCTACACCTTC
cdr3_aa: CASSLLAPQGPFADYGYTF

d_call: TRBD1
clone_size: -
v_call: TRBV15
j_call: TRBJ2-3
cdr3_nt: TGTGCCACCAGCGCTCCCGGGACAGGGGTCCTCGCAGATACGCAGTATTTT
cdr3_aa: CATSAPGTGVLADTQYF

d_call: -
clone_size: -
v_call: TRBV20-1
j_call: TRBJ1-2
cdr3_nt: TGCAGTGCTAAGGAGGGCTACACCTTC
cdr3_aa: CSAKEGYTF

d_call: -
clone_size: -
v_call: TRBV7-8
j_call: TRBJ2-1
cdr3_nt: TGTGCCAGCAGCTTTCGGGCCTCCTTGAACAATGAGCAGTTCTTC
cdr3_aa: CASSFRASLNNEQFF

d_call: -
clone_size: -
v_call: TRBV11-3
j_call: TRBJ1-3
cdr3_nt: TGTGCCAGCAGCTTAGACGGGGGTTCTGGAAACACCATATATTTT
cdr3_aa: CASSLDGGSGNTIYF

d_call: TRBD1
clone_size: once
v_call: TRBV28
j_call: TRBJ1-1
cdr3_nt: TGTGCCAGCAGCCCCTCTAAACAGGGGGCTCACTTCGCTGAAGCTTTCTTT
cdr3_aa: CASSPSKQGAHFAEAFF

d_call: TRBD1
clone_size: -
v_call: TRBV5-4
j_call: TRBJ1-3
cdr3_nt: TGTGCCAGCAGCTTGGGGGGACAGGGTAGCTCTGGAAACACCATATATTTT
cdr3_aa: CASSLGGQGSSGNTIYF

d_call: TRBD1
clone_size: -
v_call: TRBV5-1
j_call: TRBJ2-1
cdr3_nt: TGCGCCAGCAGCTTGGGAGGGGGCGCGAATGAGCAGTTCTTC
cdr3_aa: CASSLGGGANEQFF

d_call: -
clone_size: -
v_call: TRBV4-3
j_call: TRBJ1-5
cdr3_nt: TGCGCCAGCAGCCAAAACCGGGCAGATAATCAGCCCCAGCATTTT
cdr3_aa: CASSQNRADNQPQHF

d_call: -
clone_size: -
v_call: TRBV27
j_call: TRBJ1-5
cdr3_nt: TGTGCCAGCAGTAATGGCCCGGGGCAGCCCCAGCATTTT
cdr3_aa: CASSNGPGQPQHF

d_call: -
clone_size: -
v_call: TRBV21-1
j_call: TRBJ2-4
cdr3_nt: TGTGCCAGCAGCTCCCGGGACAGGGAGAACATTCAGTACTTC
cdr3_aa: CASSSRDRENIQYF

d_call: -
clone_size: -
v_call: TRBV19
j_call: TRBJ1-4
cdr3_nt: TGTGCCAGTAGTCTCAATGAAGCAACTAATGAAAAACTGTTTTTT
cdr3_aa: CASSLNEATNEKLFF

d_call: TRBD1
clone_size: -
v_call: TRBV28
j_call: TRBJ2-3
cdr3_nt: TGTGCCAGCAGTTTCGTGGACAGGGGGATCACAGATACGCAGTATTTT
cdr3_aa: CASSFVDRGITDTQYF

d_call: -
clone_size: -
v_call: TRBV21-1
j_call: TRBJ1-1
cdr3_nt: TGTGCCAGCAGCCCTTCTGAGGGGATAATGAACACTGAAGCTTTCTTT
cdr3_aa: CASSPSEGIMNTEAFF

d_call: TRBD1
clone_size: -
v_call: TRBV14
j_call: TRBJ2-2
cdr3_nt: TGTGCCAGCAGCCAAACAGAAGGGACAGCGAACACCGGGGAGCTGTTTTTT
cdr3_aa: CASSQTEGTANTGELFF

d_call: -
clone_size: -
v_call: TRBV7-2
j_call: TRBJ2-7
cdr3_nt: TGTGCCAGCAGCTTAGTGGCCAGCTCCCACGAGCAGTACTTC
cdr3_aa: CASSLVASSHEQYF